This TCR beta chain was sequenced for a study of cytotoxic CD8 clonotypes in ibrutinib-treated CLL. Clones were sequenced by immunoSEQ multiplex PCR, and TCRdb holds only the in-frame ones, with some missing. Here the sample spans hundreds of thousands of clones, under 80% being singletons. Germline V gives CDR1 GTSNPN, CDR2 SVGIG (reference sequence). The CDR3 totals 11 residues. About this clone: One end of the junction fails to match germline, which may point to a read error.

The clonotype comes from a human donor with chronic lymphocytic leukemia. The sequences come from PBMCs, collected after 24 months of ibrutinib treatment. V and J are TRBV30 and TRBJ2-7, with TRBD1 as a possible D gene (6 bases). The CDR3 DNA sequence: TGTGCCTGGGCGCTGGACAGCGCCCCGGACTTC. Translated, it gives CAWALDSAPDF.